One sample yielded the 19 T cell receptor beta chains listed below, sequenced in a study of cytomegalovirus exposure and HLA in healthy donors. The study ran its PCR with 60 Vbeta and 13 Jbeta primers. Measured with immunoSEQ multiplex PCR; TCRdb has only the in-frame clones, and not every one. The ten most abundant clones cover roughly 1.1% of a sample with roughly 200,000 clones. Material for sequencing was PBMCs. The receptors come from a girl under 10 years old in good health and CMV-seropositive.

This sequence joins TRBV6-6 and TRBJ2-1, with a weak D call TRBD2 (5 bases). V lost 0 bases to trimming and J lost 4 bases, with 7 bases between them. There are 14 residues in the CDR3. Germline CDR1 MNHNY, CDR2 SVGAGI (reference sequence). For the CDR3, the DNA is TGTGCCAGCAGTTACTCGAGAGGGTACAATGAGCAGTTCTTC. Protein: CASSYSRGYNEQFF.

CDR3: CASSGSRGLDTQYF. CDR3 nucleotides: TGTGCCAGTAGTGGTTCTAGGGGATTAGATACGCAGTATTTT. V is TRBV19 and J is TRBJ2-3; D might be TRBD1 (5 bases). The CDR3 has 14 residues. Germline loops: CDR1 LNHDA, CDR2 SQIVND (reference sequence). Trimming stripped 5 bases from V and 5 bases from J, with 14 bases between.

The chain joins TRBV11-2 to TRBJ2-5; perhaps TRBD2 as D (6 bases). Trimming took 5 bases from V and 4 from J, leaving 14 bases between them. The CDR3 is 14 amino acids. Germline loops: CDR1 SGHAT, CDR2 FQNNGV. The CDR3 DNA follows: TGTGCCAGCAGCAGATGGGGGGAGCTAGAGACCCAGTACTTC. Encoded protein: CASSRWGELETQYF. The full variable domain, with the rest looked up from reference TRBV11-2 and TRBJ2-5, is EAGVAQSPRYKIIEKRQSVAFWCNPISGHATLYWYQQILGQGPKLLIQFQNNGVVDDSQLPKDRFSAERLKGVDSTLKIQPAKLEDSAVYLCASSRWGELETQYFGPGTRLLVL.

V is TRBV13 and J is TRBJ2-7, with 12 bases aligning to TRBD2. CDR1 and CDR2 from the germline V gene are PRHDT and FYEKMQ (reference sequence). V shed 4 bases and J 6 bases; nucleotides not matched to a gene: 7. The CDR3 runs to 15 residues. CDR3 in amino acids: CASSSRTSGELEQYF. CDR3 in DNA: TGTGCCAGCAGCTCCCGGACTAGCGGGGAGCTCGAGCAGTACTTC.

The chain employs TRBV30 and TRBJ2-7; D gene unclear. Trimming removed 3 bases at V and 1 base at J, with 7 bases between. The CDR3 extends over 12 amino acids. In germline, CDR1 is GTSNPN, CDR2 SVGIG (reference sequence). CDR3 nucleotide sequence: TGTGCCTGGAGGGCGGATTCCTACGAGCAGTACTTC. Encoded protein: CAWRADSYEQYF.

The chain links TRBV7-3 to TRBJ1-2, with D tentatively TRBD1 (5 bases). Trimming pared 5 bases from V and 0 bases from J, leaving 13 bases between. This CDR3 contains 15 residues. Germline assignment: CDR1 SGHTA and CDR2 FQGTGA. CDR3 DNA sequence: TGTGCCAGCAGCATCGACAGATCCTCTAACTATGGCTACACCTTC. It codes for CASSIDRSSNYGYTF.

This chain links TRBV16 with TRBJ2-7; D remains unclear. Germline values: CDR1 KGHSY, CDR2 FQNENV. The CDR3 extends over 12 amino acids. V was shortened by 0 bases and J by 7 bases, with 7 bases between the two germline ends. CDR3 in DNA: TGTGCCAGCAGCCAATCGCTGCGGGAGCAGTACTTC. Protein product: CASSQSLREQYF. The variable domain in full, with the rest retrieved from reference TRBV16 and TRBJ2-7, is GEEVAQTPKHLVRGEGQKAKLYCAPIKGHSYVFWYQQVLKNEFKFLISFQNENVFDETGMPKERFSAKCLPNSPCSLEIQATKLEDSAVYFCASSQSLREQYFGPGTRLTVT.

This chain uses TRBV12-5 with TRBJ1-2; the match to TRBD1 covers 10 bases. Trimming removed 6 bases from V and 8 bases from J; junction bases left unmatched: 6. The CDR3 has 13 residues. CDR1 and CDR2 (germline): LGHNT, FRNRAP. The CDR3 is CASGYDRGQGYTF. CDR3 DNA sequence: TGTGCTAGTGGCTACGACAGGGGGCAAGGCTACACCTTC.

The chain employs TRBV6-6 and TRBJ2-2; weak D call: TRBD1 (5 bases). This CDR3 comprises 15 residues. Trimming took off 2 bases at V and 0 bases at J, with 7 bases between the two ends. From germline, CDR1 is MNHNY and CDR2 SVGAGI (reference sequence). The CDR3 DNA reads TGTGCCAGCAGTTACGCAGGGTCGAACACCGGGGAGCTGTTTTTT. Encoded protein: CASSYAGSNTGELFF.

The genes are TRBV6-1 and TRBJ2-7, with TRBD1 identical over 7 bases. V trimming: 2 bases; J trimming: 0 bases; junction bases outside the gene matches: 7. The CDR3 runs 16 residues. Germline CDR1 MNHNS, CDR2 SASEGT. CDR3 amino acids: CASSEWGQLSSYEQYF. In DNA, the CDR3 is TGTGCCAGCAGTGAATGGGGACAGTTATCCTCCTACGAGCAGTACTTC.

The chain employs TRBV11-2 and TRBJ2-1, with D perhaps TRBD2 (5 bases). The CDR3 totals 13 residues. Germline loops: CDR1 SGHAT, CDR2 FQNNGV. V lost 8 bases to trimming and J lost 10 bases, with 18 bases between them. The CDR3 DNA follows: TGTGCCAGCCTCGGCGGGCACCCCGGGGAGCAGTTCTTC. Translated: CASLGGHPGEQFF.

The rearrangement joins TRBV15 to TRBJ2-5, with D possibly TRBD2 on 7 matching bases. The CDR3 loop spans 14 amino acids. V was pared by 3 bases and J by 5 bases, with 13 bases between. Per germline, CDR1 LNHNV and CDR2 YYDKDF (reference sequence). CDR3 sequence reads: CATSRAGEGETQYF. The CDR3 DNA reads TGTGCCACCAGCAGGGCAGGGGAGGGGGAGACCCAGTACTTC. The whole variable domain, remainder taken from reference TRBV15 and TRBJ2-5, is DAMVIQNPRYQVTQFGKPVTLSCSQTLNHNVMYWYQQKSSQAPKLLFHYYDKDFNNEADTPDNFQSRRPNTSFCFLDIRSPGLGDTAMYLCATSRAGEGETQYFGPGTRLLVL.

The chain joins TRBV5-4 to TRBJ2-3; possible D gene TRBD1, 5 bases. In germline, CDR1 is SGHNT, CDR2 YYREEE (reference sequence). Trimming took 1 base from V and 0 from J, leaving 9 bases between them. This CDR3 comprises 15 residues. Here the CDR3 DNA reads TGTGCCAGCAGCTTGCCGGCAGGGAGCACAGATACGCAGTATTTT. Encoded protein: CASSLPAGSTDTQYF.

The chain is built from TRBV7-2 and TRBJ2-3, with TRBD2 matching 7 bases. CDR3 length: 19 residues. J lost 2 bases, V lost 5 bases, and 19 bases had no gene match. Germline CDR1 is SGHTA and CDR2 is FQGNSA. In DNA, the CDR3 is TGTGCCAGCAGCCGACGGCAGACGGGACTACTTAGGTCCACAGATACGCAGTATTTT. Translating it yields CASSRRQTGLLRSTDTQYF.

The V call is TRBV6-5, the J call TRBJ2-3; TRBD1 matches at 7 bases. Germline V CDR1 and CDR2: MNHEY, SVGAGI. CDR3 size: 12 residues. Trimming at V came to 0 bases and at J to 14 bases, leaving 5 bases not matched to a gene. DNA of the CDR3: TGTGCCAGCAGTTACTCAGAGGGGGCGATGTATTTT. It yields the protein CASSYSEGAMYF.

With regard to this clone: Within the sample, other DNA sequences also encode this same CDR3. This rearrangement joins TRBV28 to TRBJ1-1, with 7 nucleotides matching TRBD1. With 7 bases clipped from V and 0 bases from J, the junction kept 5 bases outside the gene matches. The CDR3 is 14 amino acids. Germline V gives CDR1 MDHEN, CDR2 SYDVKM. In DNA form, the CDR3 reads TGTGCCAGCACCCCACAGGGGCTGAACACTGAAGCTTTCTTT. As protein: CASTPQGLNTEAFF.

This chain connects TRBV7-3 to TRBJ2-1; 14 positions match TRBD2. J lost 4 bases, V lost 4 bases, and 3 bases had no gene match. The CDR3 extends over 16 amino acids. Germline V gene sequence: CDR1 SGHTA, CDR2 FQGTGA. The CDR3 sequence is CASSSWTSGRYNEQFF. The CDR3 nucleotides are TGTGCCAGCAGCTCTTGGACTAGCGGGAGGTACAATGAGCAGTTCTTC.

The chain employs TRBV28 and TRBJ1-3; 11 bases are shared with TRBD1. The CDR3 runs 16 residues. Germline trimming cut 5 bases from V and 4 bases from J; bases unmatched to any gene: 7. Per germline, CDR1 MDHEN and CDR2 SYDVKM. Written as DNA, the CDR3 is TGTGCCAGCAGTCCGGCGGGACAGGGGGGGGGAAACACCATATATTTT. Protein: CASSPAGQGGGNTIYF.

CDR3 in amino acids: CASSYSHGNTGELFF. DNA for the CDR3: TGTGCCAGCAGTTACTCCCACGGGAACACCGGGGAGCTGTTTTTT. The J gene is TRBJ2-2, the V gene TRBV6-5; D remains ambiguous. The CDR3 length is 15 residues. The germline CDR1 and CDR2 sequences are MNHEY and SVGAGI. Trimming removed 0 bases from V and 1 base from J, with 6 bases in between.